These T cell receptor beta chains were read from a single sample in a study of cytotoxic CD8 clonotypes in ibrutinib-treated CLL. TCRdb keeps only in-frame clones here, not all; method: immunoSEQ multiplex PCR. The sample has about 140,000 clones, about 78% seen once. This specimen was PBMCs, taken after 24 months of ibrutinib treatment. These receptors all stem from a human donor with chronic lymphocytic leukemia. Both conserved end residues are part of each CDR3. The order of the fields is V gene, D gene, clone size, J gene, CDR3 DNA, CDR3 protein. A D gene is named only where the DNA matches it firmly. Only some rows state a clone size, as once, few, many or a class for expanded clones.

V: TRBV7-8; D: .; size: few; J: TRBJ1-3; DNA: TGTGCCAGCAGCTTAGGGTATAAGGGCAGCCGCTCTGGAAACACCATATATTTT; CDR3: CASSLGYKGSRSGNTIYF
V: TRBV5-1; D: .; size: .; J: TRBJ2-2; DNA: TGCGCCAGCAGCTTTGCCGGGGGCGGGGAGCTGTTTTTT; CDR3: CASSFAGGGELFF
V: TRBV28; D: TRBD2; size: .; J: TRBJ2-2; DNA: TGTGCCAGCACCGGTAGCGGGGGGGCCACCGGGGAGCTGTTTTTT; CDR3: CASTGSGGATGELFF
V: TRBV18; D: .; size: .; J: TRBJ1-4; DNA: TGTGCCAGCTCACCCTCAACAACTAATGAAAAACTGTTTTTT; CDR3: CASSPSTTNEKLFF
V: TRBV2; D: TRBD1; size: .; J: TRBJ2-1; DNA: TGTGCCAGCAGCCCAAGGGGGACAGGGGTTCGCAATGAGCAGTTCTTC; CDR3: CASSPRGTGVRNEQFF
V: TRBV6-6; D: .; size: .; J: TRBJ1-2; DNA: TGTGCCAGCAGGCCACCCAACGGGGGGCTCGGCTACACCTTC; CDR3: CASRPPNGGLGYTF
V: TRBV10-3; D: TRBD1; size: .; J: TRBJ2-7; DNA: TGTGCCATCAGCCAGACAGGGGCCGAGCAGTACTTC; CDR3: CAISQTGAEQYF
V: TRBV7-2; D: .; size: many; J: TRBJ1-5; DNA: TGTGCCAGCAGCCCCACCTGGCGCAGGCCGGGCAATCAGCCCCAGCATTTT; CDR3: CASSPTWRRPGNQPQHF
V: TRBV7-6; D: .; size: .; J: TRBJ2-2; DNA: TGTGCCAGCAGCTTAGCGCAGGCACAAAACACCGGGGAGCTGTTTTTT; CDR3: CASSLAQAQNTGELFF
V: TRBV7-2; D: .; size: .; J: TRBJ2-5; DNA: TGTGCCAGCAGTCTCGTCAGACAAGAGACCCAGTACTTC; CDR3: CASSLVRQETQYF
V: TRBV5-1; D: TRBD1; size: .; J: TRBJ1-2; DNA: TGCGCCAGCAGCCTCTCGCAGGGGGCGGTGGATGGCTACACCTTC; CDR3: CASSLSQGAVDGYTF
V: TRBV7-3; D: TRBD1; size: .; J: TRBJ2-1; DNA: TGTGCCAGCAGCGTAAACAGGGGGCCCTACAATGAGCAGTTCTTC; CDR3: CASSVNRGPYNEQFF
V: TRBV6-5; D: .; size: .; J: TRBJ1-2; DNA: TGTGCCAGCAGTTACTCCGAAGCCTATGGCTACACCTTC; CDR3: CASSYSEAYGYTF
V: TRBV25-1; D: .; size: .; J: TRBJ2-5; DNA: TGTGCCAGCAGGCGGACCGGAGGAGAGACCCAGTACTTC; CDR3: CASRRTGGETQYF
V: TRBV21-1; D: .; size: many; J: TRBJ1-1; DNA: TGTGCCAGCAGCCCGCGGACAGGCCCCAAGAACACTGAAGCTTTCTTT; CDR3: CASSPRTGPKNTEAFF
V: TRBV30; D: .; size: .; J: TRBJ1-1; DNA: TGTGCCTGGAGTGGGGGGCCTGAAGCTTTCTTT; CDR3: CAWSGGPEAFF
V: TRBV30; D: .; size: .; J: TRBJ2-2; DNA: TGTGCCTGGAGCCATAGGGCCTCCGGGGAGCTGTTTTTT; CDR3: CAWSHRASGELFF
V: TRBV27; D: TRBD1; size: .; J: TRBJ1-5; DNA: TGTGCCAGCAGTCGAGCCGGGACAGGTCAAGCTGGGAGCAATCAGCCCCAGCATTTT; CDR3: CASSRAGTGQAGSNQPQHF
V: TRBV29-1; D: .; size: .; J: TRBJ2-7; DNA: TGCAGCGTTGTTTGGTACCTCGAGCAGTACTTC; CDR3: CSVVWYLEQYF
V: TRBV15; D: .; size: .; J: TRBJ1-1; DNA: TGTGCCACCAGTCAAGACACCACTGAAGCTTTCTTT; CDR3: CATSQDTTEAFF
V: TRBV19; D: .; size: .; J: TRBJ1-3; DNA: TGTGCCAGTAGTATGGCGGGGTCTGGAAACACCATATATTTT; CDR3: CASSMAGSGNTIYF
V: TRBV28; D: .; size: once; J: TRBJ2-1; DNA: TGTGCCAGCAGTTTATCGTTCTCCTACAATGAGCAGTTCTTC; CDR3: CASSLSFSYNEQFF
V: TRBV7-9; D: .; size: once; J: TRBJ1-2; DNA: TGTGCCAGCAGCTTAGCGTCGGTCGGCAGCTATGGCTACACCTTC; CDR3: CASSLASVGSYGYTF
V: TRBV29-1; D: .; size: .; J: TRBJ1-5; DNA: TGCAGCGTTGAAGTAGTCAGGGGTAATCAGCCCCAGCATTTT; CDR3: CSVEVVRGNQPQHF
V: TRBV29-1; D: .; size: .; J: TRBJ2-7; DNA: TGCAGCGTTGAGCCCGCAGGGGCCTACGAGCAGTACTTC; CDR3: CSVEPAGAYEQYF
V: TRBV7-3; D: TRBD2; size: .; J: TRBJ2-2; DNA: TGTGCCAGCAGCCCGGGACTACCGAACACCGGGGAGCTGTTTTTT; CDR3: CASSPGLPNTGELFF
V: TRBV15; D: .; size: .; J: TRBJ1-6; DNA: TGTGCCACCAGCAGAGATGGGGGGGGTTCACCCCTCCACTTT; CDR3: CATSRDGGGSPLHF
V: TRBV12-1; D: .; size: .; J: TRBJ2-7; DNA: TGTGCCAGCAGCCCGACAGGGTGGTACTTC; CDR3: CASSPTGWYF
V: TRBV29-1; D: TRBD2; size: .; J: TRBJ2-1; DNA: TGCAGCGTTGGGACTAGCGGGGGGTCCAATGAGCAGTTCTTC; CDR3: CSVGTSGGSNEQFF
V: TRBV5-1; D: TRBD2; size: once; J: TRBJ2-2; DNA: TGCGCCAGCAGCACCCGGACTAGTCGGACCGGGGAGCTGTTTTTT; CDR3: CASSTRTSRTGELFF
V: TRBV11-2; D: .; size: .; J: TRBJ2-7; DNA: TGTGCCAGCAGTCCGGTCCGGGGAACCTACGAGCAGTACTTC; CDR3: CASSPVRGTYEQYF
V: TRBV4-3; D: TRBD2; size: .; J: TRBJ2-3; DNA: TGCGCCAGCAGCCAAGATGCGCTAGCGGGGGGGGCAGATACGCAGTATTTT; CDR3: CASSQDALAGGADTQYF
V: TRBV4-3; D: TRBD2; size: .; J: TRBJ2-1; DNA: TGCGCCAGCAGCCGCTACGGGGGGGGACCCTACAATGAGCAGTTCTTC; CDR3: CASSRYGGGPYNEQFF
V: TRBV7-2; D: .; size: .; J: TRBJ2-5; DNA: TGTGCCAGCAGGGGCGGGGACCAAGAGACCCAGTACTTC; CDR3: CASRGGDQETQYF
V: TRBV4-2; D: .; size: .; J: TRBJ2-1; DNA: TGTGCCAGCAGCGCGCTCGGGGCGAGGGTGTTCAATGAGCAGTTCTTC; CDR3: CASSALGARVFNEQFF
V: TRBV27; D: .; size: few; J: TRBJ1-5; DNA: TGTGCCAGCAGTTCCGCCCTGGGGGACAATCAGCCCCAGCATTTT; CDR3: CASSSALGDNQPQHF
V: TRBV5-1; D: .; size: .; J: TRBJ2-7; DNA: TGCGCCAGCAGCTTGCCCCCGGGGTCCGGGGGCGAGCAGTACTTC; CDR3: CASSLPPGSGGEQYF